This record covers a single T cell receptor (beta chain). This receptor's antigen is unknown. Base qualities were left out, and no much larger clone turns up one base away. This sample is drawn from a study of cytomegalovirus exposure and HLA in healthy donors listed by TCRdb under 2017. For context, the study as a whole: According to a later analysis, the 110 or so validation repertoires were produced on the same platform as the roughly 600 repertoires of the first cohort. To predict cytomegalovirus infection status, the study combined high-throughput TCR immunosequencing, statistical association of individual TCRs with disease status, and machine learning. Along with the roughly 700-subject first cohort, a separate validation cohort of over 90 different subjects was used. The study was designed to test whether signatures of past pathogen exposure could be identified by cataloging public T cell receptors. Results the study describes overall, beyond this receptor: A few of the identified cytomegalovirus-associated TCR beta chains were confirmed in vitro to be specific for cytomegalovirus antigens. Of the cluster scores, approximately 94% were above 0 in a later analysis, which found that TCRs clustered in the first cohort also tended to co-occur in the 130 or so validation repertoires. In both the original and validation cohorts, the classifier was reported to diagnose cytomegalovirus status with high specificity and sensitivity. In the study, around 150 TCR beta chains were listed as associated with cytomegalovirus. A later analysis lacked HLA typing for the validation cohort, so it scored co-occurrence in that cohort across all 130 or so repertoires. The authors suggested that the approach could potentially be extended to other disease states and immunological phenotypes. Across donors, most TCR sequences were observed very rarely, whereas some public TCRs were present in many individuals.

V lost 0 bases and J lost 5 bases; the stretch between them is 14 bases long. Based on the germline V gene (reference sequence), the CDR1 and CDR2 sequences are LNHDA and SQIVND. The cysteine opens and the phenylalanine closes a CDR3 of 16 amino acids. CDR3 DNA only is kept here, 48 bases in frame from base 1. The donors were included in the validation cohort of approximately 120 subjects, a group kept apart from the roughly 700-subject first cohort. The method behind the library was the immunoSEQ multiplex PCR assay. Per the authors' processing: To diagnose cytomegalovirus status from the catalog of TCR beta chain sequences, a statistical classification framework was built. In TCRdb, the immuneACCESS table is reduced to in-frame sequences with V and J assigned. These tables do not hold every clone; where another copy was compared, an unresolved V gene accounts for under half, and the others remain unexplained. Clone size and the V and J calls come from that table; the DNA yielded D and trimming. The sample records 150,000 to 200,000 clones, approximately 80% of which are singletons. The ten largest clonotypes hold about 2% of the sample.

The rearrangement joined TRBV19 to TRBJ2-1; possibly the D gene is TRBD2, per 5 matching bases. The source material was PBMCs. The sequence derives from a man between 25 and 39 years old in good health and CMV-seropositive. The CDR3 has the sequence CASSIDTGVGDNEQFF. The bases read TGTGCCAGTAGTATAGATACCGGGGTGGGTGACAATGAGCAGTTCTTC.